The table lists the clone carrying this T cell receptor (beta chain) with a few counts. As yet, its antigen is unknown. The sample is drawn from a study of regulatory T cells in long-lasting Graves disease. Overall study: The term persistent Graves' disease signified upward of 5 years on antithyroid drugs with positive TSH receptor antibodies. Study-level results: Among samples with persistent disease, TRBV28, TRBJ1-2 and TRBJ2-5 were favored.

Construction of the TCR beta libraries employed iRepertoire HTBI primers in conjunction with Arm-PCR of CDR3 regions. Each CDR3 protein gets one entry after TCRdb re-called the multiplex PCR reads with MiXCR. The sample has 700,000 or so distinct CDR3 sequences; around 30% are singletons. Sample time point: persistent/refractory GD, antithyroid drugs over 5 years with positive TRAb. PBMC-derived RNA was used for the TCR library. An endocrinology department in Xi'an, China, recruited the patients. CDR3 length equals 15 residues. V lost 6 bases and J 4 bases, leaving 15 bases between the germline ends. The germline V gene encodes CDR1 MDHEN and CDR2 SYDVKM.

This receptor was obtained from a female donor with Graves disease. Here the sequenced sample was peripheral blood mononuclear cells (PBMCs), taken when the disease was refractory, from a patient treated with antithyroid drugs. This chain uses TRBV28 with TRBJ1-4; D is ambiguous. The CDR3: CASSTSGEGNEKLFF. The CDR3 region has the DNA TGTGCCAGCAGCACCTCCGGGGAGGGTAATGAAAAACTGTTTTTT.